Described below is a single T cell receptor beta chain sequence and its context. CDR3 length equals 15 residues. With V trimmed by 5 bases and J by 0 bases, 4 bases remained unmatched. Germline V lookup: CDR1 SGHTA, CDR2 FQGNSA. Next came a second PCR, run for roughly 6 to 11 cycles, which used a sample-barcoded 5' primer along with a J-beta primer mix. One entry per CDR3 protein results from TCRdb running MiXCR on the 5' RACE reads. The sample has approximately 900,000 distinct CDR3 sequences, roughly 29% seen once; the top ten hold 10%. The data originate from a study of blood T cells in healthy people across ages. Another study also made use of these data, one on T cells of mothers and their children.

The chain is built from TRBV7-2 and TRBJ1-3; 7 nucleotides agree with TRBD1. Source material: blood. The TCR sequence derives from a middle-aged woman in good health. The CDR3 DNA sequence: TGTGCCAGCAGCGGACAGGCGAGCTCTGGAAACACCATATATTTT. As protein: CASSGQASSGNTIYF.